Detailed here is one T cell receptor beta chain. Its cognate antigen is unknown. PCR involved 60 Vbeta and 13 Jbeta primers. Some clones are missing from TCRdb's copy, which holds only in-frame ones; the method was immunoSEQ multiplex PCR. The sample has around 150,000 clones; nearly 80% are singletons. This CDR3 comprises 17 residues. Between the trimmed V and J ends, which lost 5 bases and 4 bases, there was a span of 23 bases. Germline V gene lookup returns CDR1 SEHNR and CDR2 FQNEAQ (reference sequence). The data derive from a study of cytomegalovirus exposure and HLA in healthy donors. Study conclusions and caveats: A previous analysis found most TCR beta V segments productive roughly 90% or roughly 30% of the time. There were some 150 TCR beta chains listed as cytomegalovirus-associated. Specific recognition of CMV antigens was confirmed in vitro for three chains (all CMV-associated).

Sample: PBMCs. The TCR sequence derives from a man aged 50 to 60 in good health and CMV-seropositive. The J gene is TRBJ1-2, the V gene TRBV7-9, with D hard to call. CDR3 in amino acids: CASSRRDGRGGGYGYTF. CDR3 DNA: TGTGCCAGCAGCCGAAGAGATGGTCGGGGTGGAGGCTATGGCTACACCTTC.